The clone carrying this T cell receptor beta chain was seen a few times. The data stem from a study of CD8+CD57+ T cells in acquired aplastic anemia. Study as a whole: Sorted CD4+ and CD8+ cells gave a mean 3.2 ug DNA, range about 0.2 to 27.4 ug.

All sequencing subjects had displayed CD8+CD57+ cell expansion on flow cytometry. Germline assignment: CDR1 LNHNV and CDR2 YYDKDF (reference sequence). Trimming pared 1 base from V and 0 bases from J, leaving 7 bases between. CDR3 size: 15 residues. Genomic DNA templated the TCR beta VDJ and CDR3 profiling. MiXCR was run by TCRdb on the reads, yielding one entry per CDR3 protein. Of 200,000 to 250,000 distinct CDR3 sequences detected, 40% to 60% appear once; the ten largest clones hold just under 20%. The sequence came from a human donor with aplastic anemia. The gene calls are TRBV15 and TRBJ1-3; unclear D gene. The specimen was sorted CD4+, CD8+, or CD8+CD57+ T cells (not recorded which) from PBMCs. The chain's CDR3 is CATSRVGLSGNTIYF. Here the CDR3 DNA reads TGTGCCACCAGCAGAGTAGGCCTCTCTGGAAACACCATATATTTT.